The entry that follows covers one TCR beta chain sequence. Its matching antigen is unknown. The CDR3 loop spans 14 amino acids. Germline trimming cut 4 bases from V and 1 base from J; bases unmatched to any gene: 5. CDR1 and CDR2 from the germline V gene are SGHDT and YYEEEE. The PCR contained 60 Vbeta and 13 Jbeta primers. Sequencing was performed with immunoSEQ multiplex PCR; in TCRdb, only in-frame clones are kept and a portion is missing. This sample has over 150,000 clones, with roughly 80% found just once. The data derive from a study of cytomegalovirus exposure and HLA in healthy donors. Points from the study as a whole: TCR beta V- and J-gene trimming, according to a later analysis, was linked to a missense DCLRE1C variant. It is likely that the observed cluster of highly shared sequence variants was a sequencing artifact.

At the time of sampling, donors were nominally healthy, though unrecorded immune exposures were likely. The chain links TRBV5-6 to TRBJ2-7; 7 positions agree with TRBD1. Sequencing was carried out using PBMCs. The clonotype originates from a woman aged 50 to 65 in good health and CMV-seronegative. In nucleotides, the CDR3 is TGTGCCAGCAGCCGACAGGGCCTATCCTACGAGCAGTACTTC. Translated, it gives CASSRQGLSYEQYF.